The 6 T cell receptor beta chains below come from one sample, sequenced in a study of blood T cell repertoires in COVID-19. Measured with immunoSEQ multiplex PCR; TCRdb has only the in-frame clones, and not every one. The sample consists of almost 35,000 clones, roughly three quarters of them appearing once. Sequenced input: peripheral blood. The receptors derive from a man aged 80 or over with acute or convalescent COVID-19.

This sequence joins TRBV28 and TRBJ2-1, with 11 bases matching TRBD2. The CDR3 is 15 amino acids. V shed 5 bases, J shed 9 bases, and the junction held 9 bases outside the gene matches. CDR1 is MDHEN, CDR2 SYDVKM, per germline. The chain's CDR3 is CASSPTTSGDPEQFF. CDR3 DNA: TGTGCCAGCAGTCCGACGACTAGCGGGGACCCTGAGCAGTTCTTC.

The V call is TRBV6-2 or TRBV6-3, the J call TRBJ2-3; 8 bases are a match to TRBD1. This CDR3 has 20 residues. V lost 2 bases and J lost 0; bases outside the gene matches: 16. Germline V gene lookup returns CDR1 MNHEY and CDR2 SVGEGT. CDR3 coding DNA: TGTGCCAGCAGTTACCTGCAGGTAAGAACAGGGGGGTGGAGCACAGATACGCAGTATTTT. The encoded protein is CASSYLQVRTGGWSTDTQYF.

The genes are TRBV7-6 and TRBJ2-3, with 9 bases fitting TRBD2. The CDR3 runs to 16 residues. CDR1 is SGHVS, CDR2 FNYEAQ, per germline. J lost 4 bases, V lost 5 bases, and 10 bases had no gene match. This CDR3 reads CASSPRSGRGPDTQYF. For the CDR3, the DNA is TGTGCCAGCAGCCCACGTAGCGGGAGAGGCCCAGATACGCAGTATTTT.

This clone was observed many times. The chain uses TRBV2 and TRBJ2-1, with D possibly TRBD2 on 5 matching bases. The germline V gene has CDR1 SNHLY and CDR2 FYNNEI. The CDR3 has 13 residues. Trimming removed 6 bases from V and 8 bases from J, with 14 bases in between. CDR3 sequence (DNA): TGTGCCAGCAGCTTAACTAGTTCCCATGAGCAGTTCTTC. Translation gives CASSLTSSHEQFF.

The genes are TRBV9 and TRBJ2-3; D not resolved. Trimming left V 4 bases short and J 4 bases short, with 7 bases between. From germline, CDR1 is SGDLS and CDR2 YYNGEE. The CDR3 contains 12 residues. The CDR3 loop is CASSSYSDTQYF. CDR3 DNA: TGTGCCAGCAGCTCATACTCAGATACGCAGTATTTT.

This clone was detected only a few times. The CDR3 is CASSPPREDSYEQYF. The CDR3, as DNA: TGCGCCAGCAGTCCTCCTAGAGAAGATTCCTACGAGCAGTACTTC. The gene calls are TRBV23-1 and TRBJ2-7; D remains ambiguous. TRBV23-1 is recorded as an ORF, its role being uncertain. The CDR3 has 15 amino acids. V was shortened by 4 bases and J by 1 base, with 14 bases between the two germline ends.